Each of the 25 T cell receptor beta chains below was sequenced from the same sample in a study of STAT3 mutations in large granular lymphocyte leukemia. General study findings and limits: Every T-LGLL patient had at least one immunodominant TCRbeta clonotype.

Sequenced by immunoSEQ multiplex PCR; TCRdb stores in-frame clones only, minus some. The data show about 34,000 clones, 75% to 90% seen once. For these receptors, no antigen is known. The material sequenced was peripheral blood mononuclear cells. All receptors come from a man aged 55 to 70 with T-cell large granular lymphocyte leukemia. Some clones in this sample may be carry-over from other donors' samples.

The chain couples TRBV18 to TRBJ2-5; 9 bases map to TRBD2. Germline-derived CDR1 and CDR2 are KGHSH and LQKENI. V shed 6 bases and J 5 bases; nucleotides not matched to a gene: 7. This CDR3 has 14 residues. The CDR3 coding sequence is TGTGCCAGCTCCCGAGCGGGAGGTCCGGAGACCCAGTACTTC. The encoded protein is CASSRAGGPETQYF.

CDR3 residues: CASRSGQGSVYEQYF. DNA of the CDR3: TGTGCCAGTAGGAGTGGACAGGGTTCCGTCTACGAGCAGTACTTC. The chain links TRBV19 to TRBJ2-7; 8 positions agree with TRBD1. Germline values: CDR1 LNHDA, CDR2 SQIVND (reference sequence). The CDR3 has 15 residues. V lost 6 bases to trimming and J lost 3 bases; unmatched junction nucleotides: 10. Drawing the rest from reference TRBV19 and TRBJ2-7, the complete variable domain is DGGITQSPKYLFRKEGQNVTLSCEQNLNHDAMYWYRQDPGQGLRLIYYSQIVNDFQKGDIAEGYSVSREKKESFPLTVTSAQKNPTAFYLCASRSGQGSVYEQYFGPGTRLTVT.

V and J are TRBV10-2 and TRBJ2-4, with 11 bases that match TRBD2. The germline gives CDR1 WSHSY, CDR2 SAAADI. The CDR3 totals 18 residues. After removal of 2 bases from V and 3 bases from J, the junction contained 9 bases not matched to a gene. The CDR3 protein is CASSEGSGRAVGKNIQYF. CDR3 nucleotide sequence: TGCGCCAGCAGTGAGGGTAGCGGGAGGGCCGTAGGCAAAAACATTCAGTACTTC.

J is TRBJ1-1 and V is TRBV29-1; D unresolved. V was cut by 4 bases and J by 10 bases, with 25 bases left in between. CDR3 length: 15 residues. Per the germline V gene, CDR1 is SQVTM and CDR2 is ANQGSEA. DNA of the CDR3: TGCAGCGTTGTATGGATGACTAAGCTATCGAAGGGAGCTTTCTTT. Protein product: CSVVWMTKLSKGAFF.

The V and J genes are TRBV4-3 and TRBJ1-5, with unresolved D. V dropped 0 bases and J dropped 0 bases, with 3 bases sitting between them. Germline CDR1 is LGHNA and CDR2 is YSLEER. The CDR3 is made up of 14 amino acids. The CDR3 DNA reads TGCGCCAGCAGCCAAGACTATAGCAATCAGCCCCAGCATTTT. It codes for CASSQDYSNQPQHF.

This clone has only one observation. V is TRBV12-5 and J is TRBJ1-1; a weak D match, TRBD1 (5 bases). The CDR3 extends over 13 amino acids. V lost 7 bases, J lost 3 bases, and 12 bases lay in between. The germline CDR1 and CDR2 sequences are LGHNT and FRNRAP. Here the CDR3 reads CASAPDSYTEAFF. CDR3 bases: TGTGCTAGTGCCCCCGACAGCTACACTGAAGCTTTCTTT.

The CDR3, as DNA: TGTGCCAGCAGCCAAGGCAGGACTATCAGTGAGACCCAGTACTTC. This sequence encodes CASSQGRTISETQYF. The chain employs TRBV14 and TRBJ2-5; TRBD2 might be the D (6 bases). V lost 1 base to trimming and J lost 5 bases, with 14 bases between them. The CDR3 has 15 amino acids. Germline CDR1 and CDR2: SGHDN and FVKESK.

This sequence joins TRBV4-1 and TRBJ1-1, with TRBD1 matching over 8 bases. The germline V gene has CDR1 MGHRA and CDR2 YSYEKL. CDR3 length: 16 amino acids. Unmatched junction bases numbered 10, after V lost 7 bases and J lost 0 bases. CDR3: CASNDRPGGMNTEAFF. The CDR3, as DNA: TGCGCCAGCAACGACCGTCCAGGGGGCATGAACACTGAAGCTTTCTTT.

This clone was recorded once. The rearrangement uses TRBV7-2 and TRBJ1-1; weak D call: TRBD1 (5 bases). Per germline, CDR1 SGHTA and CDR2 FQGNSA. The CDR3 contains 15 residues. V lost 4 bases to trimming and J lost 1 base, with 13 bases between them. The CDR3 nucleotides read TGTGCCAGCAGCTCCTCGGGGGGAGGGAACACTGAAGCTTTCTTT. Translation gives CASSSSGGGNTEAFF.

The chain has TRBV15 and TRBJ1-5; D uncertain. Germline V gene data show CDR1 as LNHNV and CDR2 as YYDKDF (reference sequence). The germline V and J ends were trimmed by 4 bases and 11 bases, with 15 bases remaining between them. The CDR3 is 13 residues long. The CDR3 DNA is TGTGCCACCAGCACCCAGGCGGAGAGCACCCAGCATTTT. It is translated as CATSTQAESTQHF. The whole variable domain, filled in from reference TRBV15 and TRBJ1-5, reads DAMVIQNPRYQVTQFGKPVTLSCSQTLNHNVMYWYQQKSSQAPKLLFHYYDKDFNNEADTPDNFQSRRPNTSFCFLDIRSPGLGDTAMYLCATSTQAESTQHFGDGTRLSIL.

J is TRBJ2-7 and V is TRBV5-1, with 8 bases aligning to TRBD1. Unmatched junction bases numbered 10, after V lost 4 bases and J lost 1 base. Germline V gene lookup returns CDR1 SGHRS and CDR2 YFSETQ. This CDR3 is built from 16 residues. Written as DNA, the CDR3 is TGCGCCAGCAGCATAGGGGACAGGACCCCTTCCTACGAGCAGTACTTC. Translation: CASSIGDRTPSYEQYF. Together with reference TRBV5-1 and TRBJ2-7, the CDR3 gives the full variable domain: KAGVTQTPRYLIKTRGQQVTLSCSPISGHRSVSWYQQTPGQGLQFLFEYFSETQRNKGNFPGRFSGRQFSNSRSEMNVSTLELGDSALYLCASSIGDRTPSYEQYFGPGTRLTVT.

This chain uses TRBV5-4 with TRBJ2-7; 16 nucleotides line up with TRBD2. CDR3 length: 17 amino acids. From germline, CDR1 is SGHNT and CDR2 YYREEE (reference sequence). With 0 bases clipped from V and 6 bases from J, the junction kept 6 bases outside the gene matches. The CDR3 is CASSLGGTSGRVGEQYF. CDR3 nucleotides: TGTGCCAGCAGCTTGGGGGGGACTAGCGGGAGGGTTGGCGAGCAGTACTTC.

This clone has just a few counts. This chain links TRBV5-1 with TRBJ2-6; D is undetermined. CDR3 length: 15 amino acids. Germline V lookup: CDR1 SGHRS, CDR2 YFSETQ. Deletions cut 0 bases from V and 0 bases from J, with 4 bases between. CDR3 region: CASSLGVSGANVLTF. DNA of the CDR3: TGCGCCAGCAGCTTGGGGGTCTCTGGGGCCAACGTCCTGACTTTC. Full variable domain (missing parts from reference TRBV5-1 and TRBJ2-6): KAGVTQTPRYLIKTRGQQVTLSCSPISGHRSVSWYQQTPGQGLQFLFEYFSETQRNKGNFPGRFSGRQFSNSRSEMNVSTLELGDSALYLCASSLGVSGANVLTFGAGSRLTVL.

The table lists this clone with a count of one. The chain combines TRBV4-3 with TRBJ1-2, with D possibly being TRBD1 (5 bases). V lost 0 bases and J 3 bases, leaving 17 bases between the germline ends. The CDR3 spans 17 residues. Per the germline V gene, CDR1 is LGHNA and CDR2 is YSLEER. The CDR3 coding sequence is TGCGCCAGCAGCCAAGATCGGGCAGGCCCGGGGGACTATGGCTACACCTTC. As protein: CASSQDRAGPGDYGYTF.

The chain uses TRBV11-3 and TRBJ2-2; D gene uncertain. Germline V gives CDR1 SGHNT, CDR2 YENEEA. V lost 5 bases and J lost 7, with 11 bases in between. The CDR3 has 13 amino acids. The CDR3 region has the DNA TGTGCCAGCAGCCCCAACTTGGGCGGGGAGCTGTTTTTT. This translates into CASSPNLGGELFF.

The chain joins TRBV5-6 to TRBJ2-3, with TRBD2 matching 10 bases. Looked up from germline, CDR1 is SGHDT and CDR2 is YYEEEE. The CDR3 sequence is 14 residues long. Trimming at V came to 2 bases and at J to 3 bases, leaving 0 bases not matched to a gene. This CDR3 reads CASSFSGRTDTQYF. CDR3 sequence (DNA): TGTGCCAGCAGCTTTAGCGGGAGGACAGATACGCAGTATTTT.

V gene TRBV6-1 combines with J gene TRBJ1-2; 8 bases agree with TRBD1. CDR1 MNHNS and CDR2 SASEGT come from the germline V gene. With 6 bases clipped from V and 7 bases from J, the junction kept 4 bases outside the gene matches. This CDR3 is 12 amino acids long. CDR3 DNA: TGTGCCAGCAGCCCGACAGGGGCTGGCTACACCTTC. Translating it yields CASSPTGAGYTF.

V is TRBV7-2 and J is TRBJ2-3, with 12 bases lining up with TRBD2. The CDR3 runs 15 residues. With V trimmed by 3 bases and J by 6 bases, 4 bases remained unmatched. From germline, CDR1 is SGHTA and CDR2 FQGNSA. The DNA of the CDR3 is TGTGCCAGCAGCTTTGGACTAGCGGGAACGGATACGCAGTATTTT. Protein: CASSFGLAGTDTQYF.

The chain links TRBV14 to TRBJ2-5; TRBD2 agrees at 7 bases. Per germline, CDR1 SGHDN and CDR2 FVKESK. V shed 0 bases, J shed 2 bases, and the junction held 6 bases outside the gene matches. The CDR3 sequence is 16 residues long. DNA for the CDR3: TGTGCCAGCAGCCAAGAGGCGGCTAGCGGACAAGAGACCCAGTACTTC. Its translation is CASSQEAASGQETQYF.

V and J are TRBV29-1 and TRBJ1-2, with D perhaps TRBD1 (6 bases). The CDR3 has 13 residues. Looked up from germline, CDR1 is SQVTM and CDR2 is ANQGSEA. The V gene lost 5 bases and the J gene lost 6 bases, with 16 bases spanning the gap. The CDR3: CSVRNTGRNGYTF. CDR3 in DNA: TGCAGCGTTCGTAATACAGGGAGGAATGGCTACACCTTC.

The CDR3 here is CAIVDRAGANVLTF. CDR3 DNA: TGTGCCATTGTGGACCGCGCTGGGGCCAACGTCCTGACTTTC. V usage is TRBV10-3 and J usage is TRBJ2-6; D ambiguous. The CDR3 contains 14 residues. Trimming stripped 9 bases from V and 2 bases from J, with 11 bases between. CDR1 ENHRY and CDR2 SYGVKD come from the germline V gene.

V gene TRBV6-5 combines with J gene TRBJ2-7, with D uncertain. This CDR3 region has 15 residues. Between the trimmed V and J ends, which lost 0 bases and 5 bases, there was a span of 14 bases. Germline V gene data show CDR1 as MNHEY and CDR2 as SVGAGI. This chain's CDR3 is CASSYSKVTLDEQYF. The CDR3 region has the DNA TGTGCCAGCAGTTACTCGAAAGTAACTCTCGACGAGCAGTACTTC.

The chain uses TRBV6-4 and TRBJ2-1; the match to TRBD2 covers 8 bases. Germline V lookup: CDR1 MRHNA, CDR2 SNTAGT. Trimming took 6 bases from V and 10 from J; bases not matched to a gene: 20. The CDR3 is made up of 17 amino acids. For the CDR3, the DNA is TGTGCCAGCAGAGTGACAGACGAGCGGGAGAGTTTACGGGAGCAGTTCTTC. It specifies CASRVTDERESLREQFF.

The CDR3 DNA is TGTGCCACCAGCGGGGCGGGGACTAGCGTACCCTACGAGCAGTACTTC. Translation gives CATSGAGTSVPYEQYF. The chain combines TRBV15 with TRBJ2-7, with 10 bases lining up with TRBD2. The CDR3 spans 16 residues. V was pared by 5 bases and J by 2 bases, with 9 bases of the junction left unmatched. The germline V gene encodes CDR1 LNHNV and CDR2 YYDKDF (reference sequence).

The chain couples TRBV18 to TRBJ2-5, with TRBD2 as a possible D gene (5 bases). The ends were cut back, 7 bases at V and 2 bases at J, with 14 bases in the middle. Germline V gives CDR1 KGHSH, CDR2 LQKENI. The CDR3 loop spans 14 amino acids. Written as DNA, the CDR3 is TGTGCCAGCTTAGGACTCGATCGACAAGAGACCCAGTACTTC. Translating gives CASLGLDRQETQYF.